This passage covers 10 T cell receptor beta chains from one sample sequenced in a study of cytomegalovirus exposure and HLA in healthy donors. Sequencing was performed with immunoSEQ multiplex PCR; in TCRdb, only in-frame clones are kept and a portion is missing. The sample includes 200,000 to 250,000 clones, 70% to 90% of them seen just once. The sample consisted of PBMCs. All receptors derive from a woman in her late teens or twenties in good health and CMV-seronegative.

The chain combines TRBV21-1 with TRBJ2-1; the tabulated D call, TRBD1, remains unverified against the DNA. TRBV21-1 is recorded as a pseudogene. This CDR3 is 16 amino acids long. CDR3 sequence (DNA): TGTGCCAGCAGCAAAATTGAAACAGGGGGCAACGATGAGCAGTTCTTC. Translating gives CASSKIETGGNDEQFF.

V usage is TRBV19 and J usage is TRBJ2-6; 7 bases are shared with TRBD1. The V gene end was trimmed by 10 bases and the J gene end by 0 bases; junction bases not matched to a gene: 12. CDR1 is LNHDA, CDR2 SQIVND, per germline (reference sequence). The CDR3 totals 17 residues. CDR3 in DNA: TGTGCCACTGCTTGGACAGGCGTTCCCTCTGGGGCCAACGTCCTGACTTTC. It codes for CATAWTGVPSGANVLTF.

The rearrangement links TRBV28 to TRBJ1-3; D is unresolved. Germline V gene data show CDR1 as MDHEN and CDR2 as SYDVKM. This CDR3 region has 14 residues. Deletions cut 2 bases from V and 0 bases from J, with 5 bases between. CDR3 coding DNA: TGTGCCAGCAGTTTACGTAGCTCTGGAAACACCATATATTTT. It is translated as CASSLRSSGNTIYF.

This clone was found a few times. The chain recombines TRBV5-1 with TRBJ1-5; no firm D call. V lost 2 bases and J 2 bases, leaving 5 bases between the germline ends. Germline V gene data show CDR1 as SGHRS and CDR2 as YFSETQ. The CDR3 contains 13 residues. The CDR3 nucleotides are TGCGCCAGCAGCTTTATAGGCAATCAGCCCCAGCATTTT. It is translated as CASSFIGNQPQHF.

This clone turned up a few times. CDR3 sequence (DNA): TGTGCCAGCAGCTTCCTGGACAGCGGGGACACTGAAGCTTTCTTT. Encoded protein: CASSFLDSGDTEAFF. The chain recombines TRBV5-4 with TRBJ1-1, with TRBD1 as a possible D gene (6 bases). V was pared by 2 bases and J by 3 bases, with 14 bases between. Germline V gene data show CDR1 as SGHNT and CDR2 as YYREEE (reference sequence). CDR3 size: 15 residues.

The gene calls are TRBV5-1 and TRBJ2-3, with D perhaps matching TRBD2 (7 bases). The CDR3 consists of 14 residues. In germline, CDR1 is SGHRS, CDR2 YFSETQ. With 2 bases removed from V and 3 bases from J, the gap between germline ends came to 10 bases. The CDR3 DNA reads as TGCGCCAGCAGCTTTGGGGGGGCAACAGATACGCAGTATTTT. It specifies CASSFGGATDTQYF.

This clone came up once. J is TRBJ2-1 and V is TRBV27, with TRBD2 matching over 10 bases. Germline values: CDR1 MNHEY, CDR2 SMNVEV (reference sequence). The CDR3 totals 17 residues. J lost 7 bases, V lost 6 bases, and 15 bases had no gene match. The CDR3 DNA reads TGTGCCAGCAGCCCAATCCCCGGGACTAGCGTGTCGAATGAGCAGTTCTTC. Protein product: CASSPIPGTSVSNEQFF.

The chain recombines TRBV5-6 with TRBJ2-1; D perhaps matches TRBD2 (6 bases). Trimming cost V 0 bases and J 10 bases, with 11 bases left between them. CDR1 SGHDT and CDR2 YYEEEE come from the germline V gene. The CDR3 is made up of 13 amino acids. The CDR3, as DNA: TGTGCCAGCAGCTTGGGGGACTTCGGGGAGCAGTTCTTC. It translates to CASSLGDFGEQFF.

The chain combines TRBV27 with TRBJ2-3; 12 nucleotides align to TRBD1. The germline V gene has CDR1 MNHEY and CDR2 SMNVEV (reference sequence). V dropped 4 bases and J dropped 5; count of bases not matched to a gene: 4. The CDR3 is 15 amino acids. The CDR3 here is CASSWDRGRVDTQYF. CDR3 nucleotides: TGTGCCAGCAGTTGGGACAGGGGGCGGGTAGATACGCAGTATTTT.

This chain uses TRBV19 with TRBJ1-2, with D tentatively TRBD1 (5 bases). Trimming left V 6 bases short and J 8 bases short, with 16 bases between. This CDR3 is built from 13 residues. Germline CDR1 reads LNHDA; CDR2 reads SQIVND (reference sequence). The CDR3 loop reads CASSPDWGEGYTF. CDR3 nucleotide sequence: TGTGCCAGTAGCCCCGATTGGGGGGAGGGCTACACCTTC.